The text below deals with one TCR beta chain. Its antigen is not known. The CDR3 length is 15 residues. Sequenced by immunoSEQ multiplex PCR; TCRdb stores in-frame clones only, minus some. The sample shows 950,000 to 1,300,000 clones, approximately 68% of them seen only once. The data originate from a study of shared clonotypes between healthy human individuals. The study, taken as a whole, reports: The low donor count limited represented genetic and exposure-history diversity.

The gene calls are TRBV21-1 and TRBJ2-7; the table calls TRBD1, which could not be checked here. TRBV21-1 is assigned pseudogene status. Sample: memory CD4+ T cells sorted from blood. Subset denoted: CD45RA-negative fraction. The receptor was isolated from a young man in good health. The CDR3 loop reads CASSKWAQAVYEQYF. The CDR3 nucleotides are TGTGCCAGCAGCAAATGGGCACAGGCCGTCTACGAGCAGTACTTC.